This T cell receptor beta chain is from a study of response to subunit inactivated influenza vaccine. Study-wide results and caveats: Researchers suggested that each seasonal influenza vaccination recruits few new T cells.

The junction had 18 bases not matched to a gene; V was cut back by 1 base and J by 3 bases. The germline CDR1 and CDR2 sequences are SQVTM and ANQGSEA. The CDR3 covers 19 residues. This clonotype has a count of ten or more. As yet, its antigen is unknown. TCRdb ran MiXCR on the RT-PCR reads and lists one entry per CDR3 protein. The sample has over 150,000 distinct CDR3 sequences; approximately 11% are singletons. V is TRBV29-1 and J is TRBJ2-3, with 8 positions matching TRBD2. The sequence was collected from a man aged 45-65 years who received an inactivated influenza vaccine. The sequenced sample was non-naive T cells sorted from PBMCs, obtained about 40 days after vaccination. The CDR3 DNA reads as TGCAGCGTTGAAGTTCGGGCACTAGCGGCATCCGGGGCGACAGATACGCAGTATTTT. This sequence encodes CSVEVRALAASGATDTQYF.